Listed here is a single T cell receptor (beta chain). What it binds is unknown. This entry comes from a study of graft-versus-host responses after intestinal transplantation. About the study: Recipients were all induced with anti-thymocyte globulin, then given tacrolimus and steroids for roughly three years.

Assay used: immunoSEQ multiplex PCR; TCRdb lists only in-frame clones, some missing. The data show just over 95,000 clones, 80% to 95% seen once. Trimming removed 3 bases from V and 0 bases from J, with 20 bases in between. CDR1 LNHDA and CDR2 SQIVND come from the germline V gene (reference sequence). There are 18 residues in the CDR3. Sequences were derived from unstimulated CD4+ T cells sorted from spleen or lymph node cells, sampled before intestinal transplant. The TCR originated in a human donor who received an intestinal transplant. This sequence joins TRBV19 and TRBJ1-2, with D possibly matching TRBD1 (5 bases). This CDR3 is CASSIPFSTGLANYGYTF. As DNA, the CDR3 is TGTGCCAGTAGTATCCCTTTTTCAACAGGTTTAGCTAACTATGGCTACACCTTC.